The 29 T cell receptor beta chains in this list originate from one sample, sequenced in a study of blood T cell repertoires in COVID-19. Libraries were prepared by immunoSEQ multiplex PCR; TCRdb keeps only in-frame clonotypes and omits some of them. The table has some 99,000 clones, approximately 87% seen once. Sequenced input: peripheral blood. The receptor set was obtained from a woman aged 55-70 years with acute or convalescent COVID-19.

This clone occurred once. This chain uses TRBV6-1 with TRBJ1-2; TRBD1 aligns across 8 bases. Germline V gives CDR1 MNHNS, CDR2 SASEGT. The CDR3 loop spans 15 amino acids. V shed 6 bases and J 8 bases; nucleotides not matched to a gene: 14. The CDR3 DNA is TGTGCCAGCAGATACCTAATCGCAGGGGGCTTGGGCTACACCTTC. The encoded protein is CASRYLIAGGLGYTF.

The sample holds many counts of this clone. The chain has TRBV2 and TRBJ1-2; 12 bases are shared with TRBD1. This CDR3 contains 15 residues. Germline trimming cut 7 bases from V and 5 bases from J; bases unmatched to any gene: 8. Germline-derived CDR1 and CDR2 are SNHLY and FYNNEI. The CDR3 loop reads CASKQGQGAAYGYTF. The CDR3 nucleotides are TGTGCCAGCAAGCAGGGACAGGGGGCAGCTTATGGCTACACCTTC.

The chain uses TRBV3-1 (or the pseudogene TRBV3-2) and TRBJ2-7; the D is unclear. CDR3 length: 11 residues. Germline values: CDR1 LGHDT, CDR2 YNNKEL (reference sequence). V dropped 6 bases and J dropped 0 bases, with 3 bases sitting between them. The CDR3 sequence is CASSYSYEQYF. Here the CDR3 DNA reads TGTGCCAGCAGTTACTCCTACGAGCAGTACTTC.

The chain is built from TRBV19 and TRBJ2-5; TRBD2 matches at 12 bases. Trimming at V came to 5 bases and at J to 4 bases, leaving 5 bases not matched to a gene. The CDR3 is 15 amino acids. CDR1 is LNHDA, CDR2 SQIVND, per germline (reference sequence). The CDR3 DNA is TGTGCCAGTAGTCTCGGACTAGCGGGAAGAGAGACCCAGTACTTC. Its translation: CASSLGLAGRETQYF.

J is TRBJ2-7 and V is TRBV12-5; TRBD1 matches 7 bases. From germline, CDR1 is LGHNT and CDR2 FRNRAP. The junction had 5 bases not matched to a gene; V was cut back by 1 base and J by 5 bases. This CDR3 has 14 amino acids. In DNA form, the CDR3 reads TGTGCTAGTGGTTTGGGTTCGCAGGGGGACGAGCAGTACTTC. This gives the protein CASGLGSQGDEQYF.

V usage is TRBV3-1 (or the pseudogene TRBV3-2) and J usage is TRBJ1-1, with D possibly matching TRBD1 (6 bases). Germline CDR1 is LGHDT and CDR2 is YNNKEL (reference sequence). V gave up 5 bases and J gave up 10 bases, with 11 bases separating them. The CDR3 extends over 11 amino acids. As DNA, the CDR3 is TGTGCCAGCAGCTCCACAGGGATAGCTTTCTTT. It is translated as CASSSTGIAFF.

The CDR3, as DNA: TGTGCCAGCAGTTTAAGACAGGGAGGAGGTGGCTACACCTTC. This gives the protein CASSLRQGGGGYTF. The V and J genes are TRBV27 and TRBJ1-2, with 7 nucleotides matching TRBD1. CDR3 length: 14 amino acids. The V and J ends lost 2 bases and 7 bases, in that order; junction bases with no gene match: 7. Germline V gives CDR1 MNHEY, CDR2 SMNVEV (reference sequence).

Only one count was recorded for this clone. V and J are TRBV5-8 and TRBJ2-2; D possibly corresponds to TRBD2 (6 bases). The CDR3 loop spans 17 amino acids. V was cut by 0 bases and J by 4 bases, with 16 bases left in between. Germline CDR1 and CDR2: SGHTS and YDEGEE. CDR3 coding DNA: TGTGCCAGCAGCTTGGGTTTACGGCGGGGCCTCACCGGGGAGCTGTTTTTT. Amino acid sequence: CASSLGLRRGLTGELFF. Full variable domain (outside the CDR3, taken from reference TRBV5-8 and TRBJ2-2): EAGVTQSPTHLIKTRGQQATLRCSPISGHTSVYWYQQALGLGLQFLLWYDEGEERNRGNFPPRFSGRQFPNYSSELNVNALELEDSALYLCASSLGLRRGLTGELFFGEGSRLTVL.

The chain uses TRBV4-3 and TRBJ1-3; no clear D. V was clipped by 2 bases and J by 6 bases, with 14 bases between them. CDR3 size: 15 residues. Germline V gene lookup returns CDR1 LGHNA and CDR2 YSLEER. CDR3 sequence: CASSQQLGGANTIYF. DNA for the CDR3: TGCGCCAGCAGCCAACAATTAGGAGGTGCAAACACCATATATTTT.

The chain joins TRBV6-1 to TRBJ2-4; no clear D gene. This CDR3 is 13 amino acids long. Germline CDR1 reads MNHNS; CDR2 reads SASEGT. Trimming cost V 2 bases and J 9 bases, with 11 bases left between them. Written as DNA, the CDR3 is TGTGCCAGCAGTGAACACCCCCAGATCATTCAGTACTTC. Its translation: CASSEHPQIIQYF.

The chain couples TRBV19 to TRBJ1-2; the match to TRBD1 covers 8 bases. V lost 10 bases to trimming and J lost 0 bases; unmatched junction nucleotides: 7. The CDR3 runs to 14 residues. Germline CDR1 LNHDA, CDR2 SQIVND (reference sequence). The CDR3 nucleotides read TGTGCCACAGCCTCGGACAGGGCTAACTATGGCTACACCTTC. Its translation is CATASDRANYGYTF.

This clone was picked up a small number of times. The rearrangement uses TRBV9 and TRBJ2-1; 12 bases fit TRBD2. CDR1 and CDR2 (germline): SGDLS, YYNGEE. This CDR3 has 16 residues. The ends lost 2 bases at V and 7 bases at J; junction bases unmatched: 7. The CDR3 nucleotides read TGTGCCAGCAGCGTGTCCGGGACTAGCGGGTGGAATGAGCAGTTCTTC. This sequence encodes CASSVSGTSGWNEQFF.

The table lists this clone with a count of one. The chain links TRBV2 to TRBJ1-1; no definite D call. Trimming pared 6 bases from V and 4 bases from J, leaving 15 bases between. This CDR3 is 14 amino acids long. Germline lookup yields CDR1 SNHLY and CDR2 FYNNEI. The CDR3 reads CASRDLPGSTEAFF. DNA for the CDR3: TGTGCCAGCAGAGACCTCCCCGGGAGCACTGAAGCTTTCTTT.

The chain joins TRBV6-2 or TRBV6-3 to TRBJ2-7; D gene unclear. CDR1 is MNHEY and CDR2 is SVGEGT in the germline V gene. V shed 3 bases and J shed 2 bases, with 17 bases lying between them. The CDR3 is made up of 16 amino acids. CDR3 DNA: TGTGCCAGCAGTTATATTCTACGGAGAGTTACCTACGAGCAGTACTTC. Amino acid sequence: CASSYILRRVTYEQYF.

V usage is TRBV3-1 (or the pseudogene TRBV3-2) and J usage is TRBJ1-1; no firm D call. The length of the CDR3 is 14 residues. The germline V gene encodes CDR1 LGHDT and CDR2 YNNKEL (reference sequence). With 3 bases removed from V and 5 bases from J, the gap between germline ends came to 13 bases. The CDR3 reads CASSHQGWRTEAFF. For the CDR3, the DNA is TGTGCCAGCAGCCACCAAGGCTGGAGGACTGAAGCTTTCTTT.

The rearrangement uses TRBV18 and TRBJ2-2; D gene unclear. The V gene's germline CDR1 is KGHSH and CDR2 LQKENI. The CDR3 is made up of 11 amino acids. Trimming took off 9 bases at V and 6 bases at J, with 8 bases between the two ends. For the CDR3, the DNA is TGTGCCAGTCACATGGCCGGGGAGCTGTTTTTT. Its translation: CASHMAGELFF.

The chain combines TRBV30 with TRBJ1-2; unclear D gene. V shed 3 bases and J shed 5 bases, with 10 bases lying between them. CDR3 length: 12 amino acids. Germline V gene lookup returns CDR1 GTSNPN and CDR2 SVGIG (reference sequence). The CDR3: CAWSGGPYGYTF. In DNA, the CDR3 is TGTGCCTGGAGCGGAGGCCCATATGGCTACACCTTC.

The rearrangement uses TRBV6-1 and TRBJ2-5, with D tentatively TRBD1 (5 bases). Deletions cut 0 bases from V and 4 bases from J, with 12 bases between. This CDR3 comprises 15 residues. Germline CDR1 MNHNS, CDR2 SASEGT. In nucleotides, the CDR3 is TGTGCCAGCAGTGAAGCGCAGGGTAGGGTAGAGACCCAGTACTTC. Its protein product is CASSEAQGRVETQYF.

The J gene is TRBJ2-1, the V gene TRBV10-1; 8 nucleotides match TRBD2. CDR1 is WNHNN, CDR2 SYGVQD, per germline (reference sequence). The J segment lost 7 bases and the V segment lost 2 bases, leaving 10 bases of the junction unmatched. This CDR3 contains 16 residues. The CDR3 DNA sequence: TGCGCCAGCAGTGAGGTTCCGGGGGGGATTAGGAATGAGCAGTTCTTC. This encodes CASSEVPGGIRNEQFF.

The chain has TRBV7-3 and TRBJ2-1; D is unresolved. Germline assignment: CDR1 SGHTA and CDR2 FQGTGA. The CDR3 covers 14 residues. Trimming shortened V by 4 bases and J by 3 bases, and 10 bases separated the two germline ends. CDR3 sequence (DNA): TGTGCCAGCAGCTACAGACCCGGCTACAATGAGCAGTTCTTC. Translating it yields CASSYRPGYNEQFF.

The chain has TRBV20-1 and TRBJ1-2; D call uncertain. The CDR3 has 13 amino acids. Germline CDR1 reads DFQATT; CDR2 reads SNEGSKA (reference sequence). The V gene lost 3 bases and the J gene lost 5 bases, with 13 bases spanning the gap. The CDR3 coding sequence is TGCAGTGCTAGTCCCCCGGGTTTGTATGGCTACACCTTC. This codes for CSASPPGLYGYTF.

The rearrangement links TRBV18 to TRBJ2-7; 9 bases match TRBD1. The CDR3 has 14 amino acids. CDR1 is KGHSH, CDR2 LQKENI, per germline. The V gene end was trimmed by 5 bases and the J gene end by 4 bases; junction bases not matched to a gene: 6. The CDR3 loop is CASSTRDRVYEQYF. The DNA for the CDR3 is TGTGCCAGCTCAACCCGGGACAGGGTGTACGAGCAGTACTTC.

The chain recombines TRBV28 with TRBJ1-5, with TRBD1 identical over 7 bases. The CDR3 sequence is 18 residues long. Losses at the gene ends were 3 bases for V and 0 bases for J; bases not matched to a gene: 11. Germline-derived CDR1 and CDR2 are MDHEN and SYDVKM. The CDR3 DNA sequence: TGTGCCAGCAGTTTTAAGCGAGGACAGGTGAATAGCAATCAGCCCCAGCATTTT. This translates into CASSFKRGQVNSNQPQHF.

This clone occurred once. The CDR3 loop is CASSSVGGVSDTQYF. CDR3 DNA: TGTGCCAGCAGTTCCGTAGGGGGTGTCTCAGATACGCAGTATTTT. The rearrangement uses TRBV6-6 and TRBJ2-3, with D possibly TRBD1 on 6 matching bases. Trimming removed 4 bases from V and 4 bases from J, with 15 bases in between. From germline, CDR1 is MNHNY and CDR2 SVGAGI (reference sequence). This CDR3 spans 15 amino acids.

This clone was detected once. V and J are TRBV7-2 and TRBJ1-6; D uncertain. This CDR3 is built from 16 residues. The V end lost 3 bases, the J end lost 0 bases, and 9 bases lay between the germline ends. CDR1 and CDR2 from the germline V gene are SGHTA and FQGNSA. CDR3 in DNA: TGTGCCAGCAGCTTGGTTCCCGGCTCCTATAATTCACCCCTCCACTTT. It translates to CASSLVPGSYNSPLHF. Drawing the rest from reference TRBV7-2 and TRBJ1-6, the complete variable domain is GAGVSQSPSNKVTEKGKDVELRCDPISGHTALYWYRQSLGQGLEFLIYFQGNSAPDKSGLPSDRFSAERTGGSVSTLTIQRTQQEDSAVYLCASSLVPGSYNSPLHFGNGTRLTVT.

The rearrangement links TRBV5-1 to TRBJ1-1; possible D gene TRBD1, 5 bases. The germline gives CDR1 SGHRS, CDR2 YFSETQ. This CDR3 is 14 amino acids long. V was trimmed by 4 bases and J by 0 bases, leaving 10 bases between them. The CDR3 DNA reads TGCGCCAGCAGCGTGACAGCTCTGAACACTGAAGCTTTCTTT. Residues: CASSVTALNTEAFF.

The chain carries TRBV19 and TRBJ1-2; a possible D gene is TRBD1 (6 bases). The germline gives CDR1 LNHDA, CDR2 SQIVND (reference sequence). The V and J ends lost 10 bases and 5 bases respectively, with 23 bases between them. This CDR3 contains 15 residues. CDR3 residues: CATKVQGPRNYGYTF. The CDR3 DNA reads TGTGCCACCAAAGTCCAGGGGCCAAGGAATTATGGCTACACCTTC.

The chain recombines TRBV19 with TRBJ2-4, with 7 positions matching TRBD1. This CDR3 has 16 amino acids. The germline V gene encodes CDR1 LNHDA and CDR2 SQIVND (reference sequence). Trimming took 4 bases from V and 3 from J; bases not matched to a gene: 9. CDR3 residues: CASSRGTVSDKNIQYF. CDR3 nucleotides: TGTGCCAGTAGTAGAGGGACAGTGAGTGACAAAAACATTCAGTACTTC.

A single count supports this clone. This chain joins TRBV28 and TRBJ1-1; no firm D call. The CDR3 is made up of 13 amino acids. The germline CDR1 and CDR2 sequences are MDHEN and SYDVKM. V was shortened by 8 bases and J by 3 bases, with 13 bases between the two germline ends. The CDR3 DNA follows: TGTGCCAGCGGCGGGCAGGCTTACACTGAAGCTTTCTTT. Its translation is CASGGQAYTEAFF.